By share, the clone carrying this T cell receptor (beta chain) counts as medium-sized. Its antigen is as yet unknown. Other DNA sequences in the same sample also yield this CDR3. The sample is drawn from a study of T cell responses to AZD1222 COVID-19 vaccine. V dropped 1 base and J dropped 6 bases, with 7 bases sitting between them. CDR3 length: 13 residues. CDR1 and CDR2 (germline): MNHEY, SMNVEV (reference sequence). Overall study findings and caveats: Without day 14 samples, only post-peak T cell repertoires were studied. Reportedly, nearly half the spike-specific TCRs target unmutated variant regions. The study identified only five or six AZD1222 recipients as seropositive at baseline. White British ancestry dominated among donors, who included more females, and clonal diversity was possibly underestimated.

This table comes from immunoSEQ multiplex PCR, and its TCRdb copy is limited to in-frame clones, with some not included. Of under 90,000 clones listed, 75% to 90% are singletons. This TCR was recovered from an adult who received the AZD1222 COVID-19 vaccine. This sequence joins TRBV27 and TRBJ1-5; no firm D call. The source material was peripheral blood, sampled 28 days after the second AZD1222 dose. For the CDR3, the DNA is TGTGCCAGCAGTTTATACTTGGGTCAGCCCCAGCATTTT. The encoded protein is CASSLYLGQPQHF.